The present T cell receptor beta chain was sequenced within a study of blood T cell repertoires in COVID-19. Original handling: Amplification from reference gene primers served as the basis for estimated nucleated cell counts. Repertoires were generated with immunoSEQ multiplex PCR, while TCRdb's copy carries only in-frame clones and drops some. That table gives V, J and clone size, and the DNA gave D and trimming. This sample carries a few hundred thousand clones, 75% to 90% of them seen once, and the ten largest clones take 0.9% to 1.2%. Notes on this clone: The limits of the CDR3 on the DNA are not certain, so only TCRdb's listed CDR3 is given.

Across over 20 US areas, participants ranged in age from about 18 to 89 years. Grouping used clinical history reported by participants in a survey and questionnaire. The recovered donors of Cohort 3 showed two negative PCRs, clearance, or symptom resolution. The sequenced material came from PBMCs or T cells enriched from blood (not recorded which). The sequence was obtained from a man aged 25 to 40 who had recovered from COVID-19.

The CDR3 protein is CASYRRAGELFF. The gene calls are TRBV6-5 and TRBJ2-2; the D call TRBD2 from the table was never checked on the DNA. CDR1 and CDR2 from the germline V gene are MNHEY and SVGAGI. The CDR3 numbers 12 amino acids, ends counted.